This entry lists 29 T cell receptor beta chains sequenced from one sample in a study of T cell responses to AZD1222 COVID-19 vaccine (dated by TCRdb to the early 2020s). The time point label on this specimen signifies: baseline before first vaccination. In light of the paper, this sample's treatment or condition label describes: meningococcal conjugate vaccine given as trial control. Library preparation was by the immunoSEQ multiplex PCR assay. TCRdb re-hosts the immuneACCESS table, in-frame sequences only. Its copies lack some clones; in the studies checked, an unresolved V gene accounts for under half of them, and the cause for the rest is not known. The sample has 100,000 to 150,000 clones on record, roughly 88% of them singletons. The ten biggest clones cover around 4.5% of the sample. The specimen comprised peripheral blood, sampled on day 0 of MenACWY control vaccination. These receptors originate from an adult in good health.

The chain employs TRBV13 and TRBJ1-3; D unclear. The length of the CDR3 is 14 residues. The V end was cut by 3 bases, the J end by 1 base, with 7 bases between. CDR1 is PRHDT, CDR2 FYEKMQ, per germline (reference sequence). CDR3 DNA: TGTGCCAGCAGCTTTATGGGGTCTGGAAACACCATATATTTT. Amino acids: CASSFMGSGNTIYF.

The J gene is TRBJ1-6, the V gene TRBV7-9; no clear D. The CDR3 loop spans 15 amino acids. From germline, CDR1 is SEHNR and CDR2 FQNEAQ (reference sequence). Between the trimmed V and J ends, which lost 1 base and 7 bases, there was a span of 11 bases. CDR3 nucleotide sequence: TGTGCCAGCAGCTTAGGACGGGAAGGGAATTCACCCCTCCACTTT. Translated, it gives CASSLGREGNSPLHF.

V gene TRBV9 combines with J gene TRBJ2-1, with D possibly being TRBD2 (5 bases). Trimming took off 0 bases at V and 2 bases at J, with 12 bases between the two ends. The CDR3 runs 16 residues. Germline CDR1 is SGDLS and CDR2 is YYNGEE. In DNA, the CDR3 is TGTGCCAGCAGCGTAGAAGAGGGTAAGGCCTACAATGAGCAGTTCTTC. Its protein is CASSVEEGKAYNEQFF. The entire variable domain, with the rest obtained from reference TRBV9 and TRBJ2-1, is as follows: DSGVTQTPKHLITATGQRVTLRCSPRSGDLSVYWYQQSLDQGLQFLIQYYNGEERAKGNILERFSAQQFPDLHSELNLSSLELGDSALYFCASSVEEGKAYNEQFFGPGTRLTVL.

Only one count was recorded for this clone. The CDR3 loop reads CASSEGTGLLNTEAFF. The CDR3 nucleotides are TGTGCCAGCAGTGAAGGGACAGGACTCCTGAACACTGAAGCTTTCTTT. The chain has TRBV6-1 and TRBJ1-1; 7 bases are a match to TRBD1. Germline V gene data show CDR1 as MNHNS and CDR2 as SASEGT. V trimming: 1 base; J trimming: 0 bases; junction bases outside the gene matches: 5. The length of the CDR3 is 16 residues.

V is TRBV7-2 and J is TRBJ1-3; 7 nucleotides line up with TRBD1. Germline CDR1 SGHTA, CDR2 FQGNSA. This CDR3 comprises 16 residues. Losses at the gene ends were 1 base for V and 1 base for J; bases not matched to a gene: 4. CDR3 coding DNA: TGTGCCAGCAGCTTAGTGAACAGGGGTTCTGGAAACACCATATATTTT. The encoded protein is CASSLVNRGSGNTIYF.

The chain has TRBV7-9 and TRBJ1-1; D unclear. The V and J ends lost 2 bases and 3 bases respectively, with 4 bases between them. This CDR3 is built from 12 residues. Per the germline V gene, CDR1 is SEHNR and CDR2 is FQNEAQ (reference sequence). CDR3 bases: TGTGCCAGCAGCTTATGGGACACTGAAGCTTTCTTT. It specifies CASSLWDTEAFF.

The chain combines TRBV2 with TRBJ1-5; D unresolved. The CDR3 is made up of 14 amino acids. CDR1 and CDR2 from the germline V gene are SNHLY and FYNNEI. V gave up 3 bases and J gave up 0 bases, with 6 bases separating them. The DNA of the CDR3 is TGTGCCAGCAGTGATAGCAGTAGCAATCAGCCCCAGCATTTT. Translation gives CASSDSSSNQPQHF.

CDR3 bases: TGTGCCAGCAGTTACGTCTTGGCTACAGATACGCAGTATTTT. It yields the protein CASSYVLATDTQYF. The rearrangement joins TRBV6-2 or TRBV6-3 to TRBJ2-3; D unresolved. This CDR3 region has 14 residues. The germline V gene has CDR1 MNHEY and CDR2 SVGEGT. V lost 2 bases and J lost 3, with 9 bases in between.

The chain is built from TRBV19 and TRBJ2-7; the match to TRBD2 covers 11 bases. Trimming cost V 6 bases and J 3 bases; bases outside gene matches: 1. CDR1 and CDR2 (germline): LNHDA, SQIVND (reference sequence). The CDR3 has 13 residues. CDR3 residues: CASRLAGDYEQYF. The DNA for the CDR3 is TGTGCCAGTAGACTAGCGGGAGACTACGAGCAGTACTTC.

This rearrangement joins TRBV2 to TRBJ2-1; TRBD2 might be the D (6 bases). The germline V and J ends were trimmed by 6 bases and 0 bases, with 9 bases remaining between them. The CDR3 is 14 residues long. The germline gives CDR1 SNHLY, CDR2 FYNNEI. This CDR3 is CASRDYPSYNEQFF. Written as DNA, the CDR3 is TGTGCCAGCAGGGACTACCCCTCCTACAATGAGCAGTTCTTC.

This chain uses TRBV11-2 with TRBJ2-3; D not resolved. V lost 3 bases and J lost 0, with 7 bases in between. Germline lookup yields CDR1 SGHAT and CDR2 FQNNGV. This CDR3 comprises 14 residues. The CDR3 region is CASSFGPSTDTQYF. CDR3 sequence (DNA): TGTGCCAGCAGCTTCGGTCCTAGCACAGATACGCAGTATTTT.

The genes are TRBV5-6 and TRBJ2-2; 8 bases align to TRBD1. The CDR3 sequence is 17 residues long. The J segment lost 3 bases and the V segment lost 4 bases, leaving 11 bases of the junction unmatched. CDR1 SGHDT and CDR2 YYEEEE come from the germline V gene. For the CDR3, the DNA is TGTGCCAGCAGCAAATCGGGACAGGTCACGTACACCGGGGAGCTGTTTTTT. It encodes CASSKSGQVTYTGELFF.

This chain uses TRBV6-1 with TRBJ2-3; TRBD1 might be the D (5 bases). V was trimmed by 3 bases and J by 2 bases, leaving 15 bases between them. The CDR3 totals 16 residues. CDR1 MNHNS and CDR2 SASEGT come from the germline V gene. Written as DNA, the CDR3 is TGTGCCAGCAGTGAGGACCAACAGGTGTTCACAGATACGCAGTATTTT. The encoded protein is CASSEDQQVFTDTQYF.

This rearrangement joins TRBV7-3 to TRBJ2-2, with D tentatively TRBD1 (6 bases). The CDR3 consists of 15 residues. The germline V gene has CDR1 SGHTA and CDR2 FQGTGA. V lost 1 base to trimming and J lost 7 bases, with 13 bases between them. In DNA form, the CDR3 reads TGTGCCAGCAGCTTAAATCCAGGGGCCGGCGGGGAGCTGTTTTTT. This translates into CASSLNPGAGGELFF.

The genes are TRBV6-2 or TRBV6-3 and TRBJ1-2; 8 positions agree with TRBD1. The V gene's germline CDR1 is MNHEY and CDR2 SVGEGT. This CDR3 has 11 amino acids. V shed 6 bases, J shed 14 bases, and the junction held 8 bases outside the gene matches. The CDR3 is CASSRGDRRTF. The CDR3 DNA sequence: TGTGCCAGCAGCCGAGGGGACAGGAGGACCTTC.

The J gene is TRBJ2-7, the V gene TRBV6-6, with 10 bases that match TRBD1. The CDR3 runs to 13 residues. V lost 10 bases, J lost 5 bases, and 8 bases stayed unmatched. CDR1 and CDR2 (germline): MNHNY, SVGAGI (reference sequence). The CDR3, as DNA: TGTGCCACGCCCCGGACAGGGGGTAACGAGCAGTACGTC. Its protein is CATPRTGGNEQYV.

The gene calls are TRBV2 and TRBJ2-3; 9 nucleotides align to TRBD2. The CDR3 spans 14 residues. V dropped 7 bases and J dropped 10; count of bases not matched to a gene: 12. The germline CDR1 and CDR2 sequences are SNHLY and FYNNEI. The CDR3 sequence: CASKRLAEVNSQYF. CDR3 DNA sequence: TGTGCCAGCAAAAGACTAGCGGAAGTAAACTCGCAGTATTTT.

This clone was picked up a small number of times. The chain combines TRBV7-9 with TRBJ2-5, with 16 bases lining up with TRBD2. The J segment lost 9 bases and the V segment lost 5 bases, leaving 18 bases of the junction unmatched. Germline-derived CDR1 and CDR2 are SEHNR and FQNEAQ (reference sequence). The CDR3 covers 19 residues. In DNA, the CDR3 is TGTGCCAGCAGCCCCCCCGGGACTAGCGGGAGGGGGCGAACCCCGGCCCAGTACTTC. It encodes CASSPPGTSGRGRTPAQYF.

In DNA, the CDR3 is TGTGCCAGCAGCTTGGGCCAGGGGATGAATGAAAAACTGTTTTTT. Translating it yields CASSLGQGMNEKLFF. The chain employs TRBV5-6 and TRBJ1-4; D is possibly TRBD1 (6 bases). The germline V and J ends were trimmed by 0 bases and 5 bases, with 11 bases remaining between them. In germline, CDR1 is SGHDT, CDR2 YYEEEE. The CDR3 is 15 residues long.

This chain connects TRBV5-1 to TRBJ2-5, with 9 positions matching TRBD1. The CDR3 runs to 17 residues. CDR1 is SGHRS, CDR2 YFSETQ, per germline. After removal of 0 bases from V and 1 base from J, the junction contained 7 bases not matched to a gene. The chain's CDR3 is CASSLGGTGRPQETQYF. In DNA form, the CDR3 reads TGCGCCAGCAGCTTGGGGGGGACAGGGAGGCCCCAAGAGACCCAGTACTTC.

CDR3 sequence reads: CASSLRWDRVRQPQHF. DNA of the CDR3: TGTGCCAGCAGCTTAAGATGGGACAGGGTGCGTCAGCCCCAGCATTTT. V and J are TRBV7-2 and TRBJ1-5; 9 bases agree with TRBD1. V shed 2 bases and J 6 bases; nucleotides not matched to a gene: 8. The CDR3 spans 16 residues. Germline lookup yields CDR1 SGHTA and CDR2 FQGNSA. The full variable domain, its missing parts supplied by reference TRBV7-2 and TRBJ1-5, is GAGVSQSPSNKVTEKGKDVELRCDPISGHTALYWYRQSLGQGLEFLIYFQGNSAPDKSGLPSDRFSAERTGGSVSTLTIQRTQQEDSAVYLCASSLRWDRVRQPQHFGDGTRLSIL.

The chain is built from TRBV4-2 and TRBJ2-1; 7 positions match TRBD2. In germline, CDR1 is LGHNA, CDR2 YNFKEQ. The CDR3 loop spans 14 amino acids. V shed 0 bases, J shed 8 bases, and the junction held 4 bases outside the gene matches. DNA for the CDR3: TGTGCCAGCAGCCAAGACTGGGGGGGAGATGAGCAGTTCTTC. This sequence encodes CASSQDWGGDEQFF.

The chain is built from TRBV29-1 and TRBJ1-2; no clear D. CDR3 length: 14 residues. Germline lookup yields CDR1 SQVTM and CDR2 ANQGSEA. V was pared by 4 bases and J by 2 bases, with 14 bases between. CDR3: CSVVGQADNYGYTF. The CDR3 region has the DNA TGCAGCGTTGTGGGCCAGGCGGACAACTATGGCTACACCTTC. Filled out from reference TRBV29-1 and TRBJ1-2, the complete variable domain reads SAVISQKPSRDICQRGTSLTIQCQVDSQVTMMFWYRQQPGQSLTLIATANQGSEATYESGFVIDKFPISRPNLTFSTLTVSNMSPEDSSIYLCSVVGQADNYGYTFGSGTRLTVV.

This rearrangement joins TRBV14 to TRBJ2-5; possible D gene TRBD1, 5 bases. V lost 1 base and J lost 4, with 10 bases in between. Germline V CDR1 and CDR2: SGHDN, FVKESK. The CDR3 is made up of 14 amino acids. The CDR3 DNA is TGTGCCAGCAGCCAAGGGGCAGGGCCAGAGACCCAGTACTTC. Translated: CASSQGAGPETQYF.

CDR3 region: CASSLPADRYNEQFF. CDR3 in DNA: TGTGCCAGCAGCCTACCTGCGGACCGTTACAATGAGCAGTTCTTC. The chain is built from TRBV7-2 and TRBJ2-1; D is ambiguous. The CDR3 runs 15 residues. Germline CDR1 is SGHTA and CDR2 is FQGNSA. With 5 bases removed from V and 4 bases from J, the gap between germline ends came to 15 bases. Full variable domain (missing parts from reference TRBV7-2 and TRBJ2-1): GAGVSQSPSNKVTEKGKDVELRCDPISGHTALYWYRQSLGQGLEFLIYFQGNSAPDKSGLPSDRFSAERTGGSVSTLTIQRTQQEDSAVYLCASSLPADRYNEQFFGPGTRLTVL.

The chain recombines TRBV11-2 with TRBJ2-5, with TRBD2 identical over 9 bases. This CDR3 has 16 residues. CDR1 is SGHAT, CDR2 FQNNGV, per germline. V lost 7 bases to trimming and J lost 0 bases; unmatched junction nucleotides: 9. CDR3 sequence: CASTRGSSGNQETQYF. DNA of the CDR3: TGTGCCAGCACTCGGGGATCTAGCGGGAACCAAGAGACCCAGTACTTC.

In this sample, this clone turned up once. V gene TRBV2 combines with J gene TRBJ2-1; no clear D gene. Germline V CDR1 and CDR2: SNHLY, FYNNEI. Between the trimmed V and J ends, which lost 2 bases and 14 bases, there was a span of 16 bases. The CDR3 spans 13 residues. In DNA form, the CDR3 reads TGTGCCAGCAGTGAACCGGATTTAGTTAAAAAGTTCTTC. This codes for CASSEPDLVKKFF.

The DNA for the CDR3 is TGTGCCAGCAGCCCCGTCACCGGGACTAGGTCCACCGGGGAGCTGTTTTTT. Residues: CASSPVTGTRSTGELFF. The chain uses TRBV2 and TRBJ2-2, with 8 positions matching TRBD2. Trimming removed 6 bases from V and 4 bases from J; junction bases left unmatched: 13. The CDR3 has 17 residues. The germline V gene encodes CDR1 SNHLY and CDR2 FYNNEI.

The chain has TRBV5-1 and TRBJ2-3, with 7 bases identical to TRBD1. The CDR3 has 18 residues. Unmatched junction bases numbered 10, after V lost 0 bases and J lost 0 bases. In germline, CDR1 is SGHRS, CDR2 YFSETQ. The DNA of the CDR3 is TGCGCCAGCAGCTTGGTCCCTTGGACAGGACCTAGCACAGATACGCAGTATTTT. It translates to CASSLVPWTGPSTDTQYF. Filled out from reference TRBV5-1 and TRBJ2-3, the complete variable domain reads KAGVTQTPRYLIKTRGQQVTLSCSPISGHRSVSWYQQTPGQGLQFLFEYFSETQRNKGNFPGRFSGRQFSNSRSEMNVSTLELGDSALYLCASSLVPWTGPSTDTQYFGPGTRLTVL.